This T cell receptor (beta chain) was retrieved from a study of CD8+ T cells in alopecia areata. Sorting from PBMCs produced CD4+ and CD8+ T cells. As regards this clone: Its cognate antigen is unknown.

Extraction and reverse transcription of RNA yielded cDNA as the sequencing template. Data came from immunoSEQ multiplex PCR; TCRdb stores just in-frame clones and leaves some out. The data contain approximately 150,000 clones, approximately 60% of them seen just once; the ten biggest clones take up 30% to 45%. There are 13 residues in the CDR3. The germline CDR1 and CDR2 sequences are MNHEY and SVGAGI. V lost 2 bases to trimming and J lost 2 bases, with 6 bases between them. Points from the study as a whole: Scalp samples also yield sequences of resident alphabeta T cells from normal skin. Patients showed less clear TCR sequence sharing than mice, possibly partly because of HLA diversity. Higher clonality was seen in lesional scalp than in normal scalp, especially in alopecia totalis/universalis.

The chain has TRBV6-5 and TRBJ1-2; D gene ambiguous. This TCR came from a human donor in good health. The sequenced sample was CD8+ T cells sorted from blood. The CDR3 spells CASSYVGNYGYTF. The CDR3 bases are TGTGCCAGCAGTTACGTGGGGAACTATGGCTACACCTTC.